The sequence of this TCR beta chain was determined in a study of control samples from healthy donors and cancer patients. Here immunoSEQ multiplex PCR was the method, and the copy in TCRdb shows in-frame clones only, minus some. The data contain nearly 200,000 clones, over 80% of them singletons. The V segment lost 6 bases and the J segment 6 bases; nucleotides outside the gene matches: 4. Looked up from germline, CDR1 is SEHNR and CDR2 is FQNEAQ (reference sequence). CDR3 length equals 13 residues. The source is a man between 25 and 39 years old in good health. The chain combines TRBV7-9 with TRBJ2-7; 11 nucleotides align to TRBD1. The source material was blood. The CDR3 DNA reads as TGTGCCAGCAGTTCGGACAGGGGGCCCGAGCAGTACTTC. Protein product: CASSSDRGPEQYF.